The entry below gives a single T cell receptor beta chain sequence along with its context. The repertoire was sequenced with immunoSEQ multiplex PCR; TCRdb's copy has only in-frame clones and lacks some. The table lists about 130,000 clones, just under 95% of them singletons. The germline CDR1 and CDR2 sequences are LNHNV and YYDKDF (reference sequence). The CDR3 has 14 residues. V was cut by 5 bases and J by 7 bases, with 17 bases left in between. This sample was included in a study of control samples from healthy donors and cancer patients. Sequenced input: PBMCs. The sequence derives from a man aged 55 to 69 with colorectal cancer. V is TRBV15 and J is TRBJ1-1; D gene unclear. The CDR3 DNA sequence: TGTGCCACCAGCTCAAATTCGTATTCTCGTGAAGCTTTCTTT. This sequence encodes CATSSNSYSREAFF.